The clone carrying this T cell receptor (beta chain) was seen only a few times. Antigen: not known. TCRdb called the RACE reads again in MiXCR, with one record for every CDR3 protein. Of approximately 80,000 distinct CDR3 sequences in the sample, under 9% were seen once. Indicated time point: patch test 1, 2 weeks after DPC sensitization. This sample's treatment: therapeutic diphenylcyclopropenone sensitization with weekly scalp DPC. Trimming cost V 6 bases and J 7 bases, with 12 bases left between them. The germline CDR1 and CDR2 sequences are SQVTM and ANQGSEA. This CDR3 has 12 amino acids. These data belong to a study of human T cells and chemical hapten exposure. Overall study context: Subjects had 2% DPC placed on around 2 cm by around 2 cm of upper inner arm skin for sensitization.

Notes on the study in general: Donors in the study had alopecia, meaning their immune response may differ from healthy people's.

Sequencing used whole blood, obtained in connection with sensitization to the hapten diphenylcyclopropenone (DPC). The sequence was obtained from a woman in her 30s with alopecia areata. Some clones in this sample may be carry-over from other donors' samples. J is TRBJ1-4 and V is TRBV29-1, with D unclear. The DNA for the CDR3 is TGCAGCGTCGCCGGTGGCGGTGAAAAACTGTTTTTT. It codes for CSVAGGGEKLFF.